These 17 T cell receptor beta chains came from one sample sequenced in a study of blood T cell repertoires in COVID-19. Using immunoSEQ multiplex PCR, the repertoire was profiled, and TCRdb retains in-frame clones only, with some absent. The sample holds some 220,000 clones, approximately 82% seen once. Sequenced input: peripheral blood. The receptor set was obtained from a man aged 50 to 60 with active or convalescent COVID-19.

The chain combines TRBV15 with TRBJ1-3; no clear D gene. CDR3 length: 18 residues. Looked up from germline, CDR1 is LNHNV and CDR2 is YYDKDF (reference sequence). V was pared by 2 bases and J by 0 bases, with 17 bases between. As DNA, the CDR3 is TGTGCCACCAGCAGAAGGACGGGGTTTTGGAACTCTGGAAACACCATATATTTT. Translating it yields CATSRRTGFWNSGNTIYF.

The chain employs TRBV25-1 and TRBJ2-3; D is undetermined. CDR1 and CDR2 from the germline V gene are MGHDK and SYGVNS. The CDR3 loop spans 14 amino acids. V lost 3 bases and J lost 2, with 9 bases in between. Here the CDR3 reads CASSEVAYTDTQYF. The CDR3 DNA sequence: TGTGCCAGCAGTGAGGTAGCCTACACAGATACGCAGTATTTT. The full variable domain, with the rest looked up from reference TRBV25-1 and TRBJ2-3, is EADIYQTPRYLVIGTGKKITLECSQTMGHDKMYWYQQDPGMELHLIHYSYGVNSTEKGDLSSESTVSRIRTEHFPLTLESARPSHTSQYLCASSEVAYTDTQYFGPGTRLTVL.

This clone was detected once. The chain employs TRBV30 and TRBJ1-1, with 12 bases matching TRBD1. In germline, CDR1 is GTSNPN, CDR2 SVGIG (reference sequence). Losses at the gene ends were 3 bases for V and 10 bases for J; bases not matched to a gene: 6. The CDR3 has 13 amino acids. The CDR3 DNA is TGTGCCTGGAGCGGGACAGGGGGCGTGAGAGCTTTCTTT. Translation: CAWSGTGGVRAFF.

The rearrangement links TRBV5-1 to TRBJ1-2; no reliable D call. There are 13 residues in the CDR3. The germline V gene has CDR1 SGHRS and CDR2 YFSETQ. The V end was cut by 1 base, the J end by 8 bases, with 12 bases between. CDR3 protein: CASSLSGEEGYTF. CDR3 bases: TGCGCCAGCAGCTTGTCCGGGGAAGAGGGCTACACCTTC.

The chain uses TRBV2 and TRBJ2-7; TRBD1 might be the D (6 bases). This CDR3 comprises 14 residues. V lost 6 bases to trimming and J lost 3 bases, with 15 bases between them. Germline V gene lookup returns CDR1 SNHLY and CDR2 FYNNEI. DNA for the CDR3: TGTGCCAGCAGCCCAGGGGTCCAATTCTACGAGCAGTACTTC. This codes for CASSPGVQFYEQYF. The complete variable domain, with remaining parts taken from reference TRBV2 and TRBJ2-7, reads EPEVTQTPSHQVTQMGQEVILRCVPISNHLYFYWYRQILGQKVEFLVSFYNNEISEKSEIFDDQFSVERPDGSNFTLKIRSTKLEDSAMYFCASSPGVQFYEQYFGPGTRLTVT.

The CDR3 bases are TGTGCCAGCAGAGGTGGACAGGGCAGCTACGAGCAGTACGTC. Translation gives CASRGGQGSYEQYV. The V gene is TRBV18, the J gene TRBJ2-7, with 8 bases matching TRBD1. With V trimmed by 8 bases and J by 3 bases, 9 bases remained unmatched. The CDR3 contains 14 residues. CDR1 is KGHSH and CDR2 is LQKENI in the germline V gene.

This chain uses TRBV28 with TRBJ2-6, with TRBD1 identical over 9 bases. The CDR3 is made up of 18 amino acids. The germline CDR1 and CDR2 sequences are MDHEN and SYDVKM. After removal of 5 bases from V and 2 bases from J, the junction contained 10 bases not matched to a gene. The CDR3 sequence: CASSPTTGGMAGANVLTF. Written as DNA, the CDR3 is TGTGCCAGCAGTCCAACGACAGGGGGTATGGCTGGGGCCAACGTCCTGACTTTC.

DNA for the CDR3: TGTGCCAGCAGCCCCTCCAGGACAGGGACCGGGGCTAATGAAAAACTGTTTTTT. This encodes CASSPSRTGTGANEKLFF. This chain joins TRBV9 and TRBJ1-4; 8 bases match TRBD1. CDR1 is SGDLS, CDR2 YYNGEE, per germline. J lost 3 bases, V lost 4 bases, and 14 bases had no gene match. The CDR3 consists of 18 residues.

The chain links TRBV6-5 to TRBJ2-2; D is unclear. Between the trimmed V and J ends, which lost 6 bases and 1 base, there was a span of 12 bases. The CDR3 length is 15 residues. Germline CDR1 and CDR2: MNHEY and SVGAGI. CDR3 in DNA: TGTGCCAGCAGCCCCCGACCGGGGAACACCGGGGAGCTGTTTTTT. Translation gives CASSPRPGNTGELFF.

V and J are TRBV28 and TRBJ2-7; maybe TRBD1 (5 bases). CDR1 is MDHEN and CDR2 is SYDVKM in the germline V gene. Trimming removed 7 bases from V and 1 base from J, with 11 bases in between. The CDR3 length is 13 residues. CDR3 DNA sequence: TGTGCCAGCATCTTGGGGCCATCCTACGAGCAGTACTTC. Amino acids: CASILGPSYEQYF.

The gene calls are TRBV19 and TRBJ1-3, with a possible D match to TRBD1 (6 bases). From germline, CDR1 is LNHDA and CDR2 SQIVND (reference sequence). V lost 5 bases, J lost 0 bases, and 14 bases lay in between. The CDR3 contains 16 residues. The CDR3 region is CASSRRGLDSGNTIYF. The CDR3 DNA follows: TGTGCCAGTAGTCGCAGGGGCCTCGACTCTGGAAACACCATATATTTT.

The V call is TRBV16, the J call TRBJ2-3; 7 nucleotides match TRBD2. This CDR3 has 16 residues. Germline CDR1 and CDR2: KGHSY and FQNENV. V lost 4 bases to trimming and J lost 4 bases; unmatched junction nucleotides: 11. CDR3 DNA sequence: TGTGCCAGCAGCCCTCTCGGACTAGAACCCGCAGATACGCAGTATTTT. It yields the protein CASSPLGLEPADTQYF.

The gene calls are TRBV6-2 or TRBV6-3 and TRBJ2-7; D may be TRBD1 (5 bases). This CDR3 is built from 12 residues. The ends were cut back, 5 bases at V and 4 bases at J, with 9 bases in the middle. From germline, CDR1 is MNHEY and CDR2 SVGEGT. CDR3 sequence (DNA): TGTGCCAGCAGTAAGACAGTTTACGAGCAGTACGTC. This translates into CASSKTVYEQYV.

The chain joins TRBV28 to TRBJ2-7; weak D call: TRBD1 (6 bases). CDR3 length: 12 amino acids. Trimming stripped 8 bases from V and 7 bases from J, with 15 bases between. The germline gives CDR1 MDHEN, CDR2 SYDVKM. DNA for the CDR3: TGTGCCAGCCGGAACGCGGACAGAGAGCAGTACGTC. This translates into CASRNADREQYV.

This chain connects TRBV5-1 to TRBJ1-1, with 8 bases aligning to TRBD1. Germline CDR1 SGHRS, CDR2 YFSETQ. V was pared by 3 bases and J by 1 base, with 2 bases of the junction left unmatched. CDR3 length equals 14 residues. CDR3 in amino acids: CASSWGTGNTEAFF. CDR3 DNA sequence: TGCGCCAGCAGCTGGGGGACAGGGAACACTGAAGCTTTCTTT.

The gene calls are TRBV4-1 and TRBJ1-2; 8 bases align to TRBD1. From germline, CDR1 is MGHRA and CDR2 YSYEKL. The CDR3 covers 17 residues. V shed 1 base, J shed 1 base, and the junction held 8 bases outside the gene matches. The CDR3 DNA is TGCGCCAGCAGCCAAGTACTAAGGGACAGGAATAACTATGGCTACACCTTC. Protein sequence: CASSQVLRDRNNYGYTF.

The J gene is TRBJ2-3, the V gene TRBV5-1; TRBD2 matches at 7 bases. The CDR3 extends over 16 amino acids. Germline-derived CDR1 and CDR2 are SGHRS and YFSETQ. J was trimmed by 9 bases and V by 1 base; bases with no gene match: 14. The CDR3 DNA reads TGCGCCAGCAGCTTGTTTTCTAGCGGAACTCCCGAGACGCAGTATTTT. This gives the protein CASSLFSSGTPETQYF.